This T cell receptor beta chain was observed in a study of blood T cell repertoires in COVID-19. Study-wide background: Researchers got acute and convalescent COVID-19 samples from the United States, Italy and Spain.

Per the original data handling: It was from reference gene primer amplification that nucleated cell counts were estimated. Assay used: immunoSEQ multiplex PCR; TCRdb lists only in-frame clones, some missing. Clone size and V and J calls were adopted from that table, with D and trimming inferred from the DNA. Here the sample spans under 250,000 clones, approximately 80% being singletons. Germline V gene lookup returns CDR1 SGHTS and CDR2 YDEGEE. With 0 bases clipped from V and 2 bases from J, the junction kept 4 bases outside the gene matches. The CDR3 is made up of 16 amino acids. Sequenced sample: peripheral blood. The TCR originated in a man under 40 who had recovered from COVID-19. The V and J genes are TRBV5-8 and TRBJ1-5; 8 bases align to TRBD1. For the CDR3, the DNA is TGTGCCAGCAGCTTGGGGACAGGGAGGGGCAATCAGCCCCAGCATTTT. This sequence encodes CASSLGTGRGNQPQHF.